This is a list of T cell receptor beta chains from one sample in a study of T cells in Graves' hyperthyroidism and ophthalmopathy. TCRdb itself ran the multiplex PCR reads through MiXCR, one entry per CDR3 protein. The table lists some 500,000 distinct CDR3 sequences, 13% to 15% of them singletons, with around a sixth in the top ten. Sequencing was performed on blood. These TCRs come from a woman aged 18-29 years with Graves' hyperthyroidism. The CDR3 runs from the conserved cysteine through the conserved F or W. Each record gives: J gene, V gene, CDR3 protein.

TRBJ2-2 TRBV14 CASSVLGGMNTGELFF
TRBJ2-1 TRBV6-2/TRBV6-3 CASRQTSGSPNEQFF
TRBJ1-2 TRBV25-1 CASSESGSHYGYTF
TRBJ2-1 TRBV5-1 CASSTGLAGDGSYNEQFF
TRBJ2-2 TRBV18 CASSRTGTADGELFF
TRBJ2-7 TRBV29-1 CSVLGDGRTGEGYEQYF
TRBJ2-7 TRBV3-1 CASSQMADTAYEQYF
TRBJ2-1 TRBV7-8 CASSSSGGAYNEQFF
TRBJ1-1 TRBV10-3 CAINQGPNTGAFF
TRBJ1-1 TRBV5-1 CASSGTGTSAEAFF
TRBJ2-1 TRBV7-9 CASSLVRGDNEQFF
TRBJ1-1 TRBV19 CASSTRQGGTEAFF
TRBJ2-1 TRBV12-3/TRBV12-4 CASSTTDRGYNEQFF
TRBJ1-1 TRBV6-1 CASTIQGAGEAFF
TRBJ2-5 TRBV12-3/TRBV12-4 CASSYLGGGQETQYF
TRBJ1-1 TRBV19 CASSIRTDTEAFF
TRBJ2-3 TRBV27 CASSVQQGYPTDTQYF
TRBJ2-7 TRBV18 CASSPPEGINEQYF
TRBJ1-1 TRBV12-5 CASGPKGGGANTEAFF
TRBJ1-5 TRBV20-1 CSARDLSGGNSNQPQHF
TRBJ2-5 TRBV11-2 CASSLTQEQETQYF
TRBJ1-4 TRBV6-1 CASSFNRGTNEKLFF
TRBJ2-3 TRBV24-1 CATSDGVGPGDTQYF
TRBJ2-2 TRBV2 CAGGGSSNTGELFF
TRBJ2-1 TRBV12-3/TRBV12-4 CASSLVPTNNEQFF
TRBJ2-2 TRBV12-3/TRBV12-4 CASSKNTGELFF
TRBJ2-2 TRBV30 CACALGRELFF
TRBJ2-1 TRBV3-1 CASSLLAGGKNEQFF
TRBJ1-5 TRBV2 CASSGTWISGNQPQHF
TRBJ2-7 TRBV12-3/TRBV12-4 CASSRGLARSYEQYF
TRBJ1-2 TRBV6-1 CASSEKTGRNYGYTF
TRBJ1-4 TRBV27 CASSSLGRAHNEKLFF
TRBJ1-4 TRBV5-5 CASSLGTVGNEKLFF
TRBJ1-1 TRBV12-3/TRBV12-4 CASSLSQVWGGTEAFF
TRBJ2-1 TRBV5-1 CASSGQTGGNEQFF
TRBJ1-1 TRBV5-1 CASSNQRDTEAFF
TRBJ2-1 TRBV12-3/TRBV12-4 CASSQAGTWDEQFF
TRBJ1-3 TRBV7-9 CASSQGPIFGNTIYF
TRBJ2-1 TRBV5-1 CASSLEGTSGSSNEQFF
TRBJ1-5 TRBV12-3/TRBV12-4 CASSQTGNSNQPQHF
TRBJ1-5 TRBV24-1 CATSDSGSGPQHF
TRBJ1-3 TRBV2 CASSETSMVVDTIYF
TRBJ1-2 TRBV12-3/TRBV12-4 CASSPRGTGNASGYGYTF
TRBJ2-5 TRBV9 CASSVGSGRETQYF
TRBJ1-6 TRBV7-2 CASSWTGTGANSPLHF
TRBJ2-1 TRBV11-2 CASSLLPGLAGLSSYNEQFF
TRBJ1-6 TRBV30 CAWMANNSPLHF
TRBJ2-7 TRBV3-1 CASSRADSSEQYF
TRBJ1-2 TRBV29-1 CSVDPRGIDYGYTF
TRBJ2-1 TRBV28 CASSLPAGGYEQFF
TRBJ1-2 TRBV7-9 CASSKALSTGNSFGIRYGYTF
TRBJ2-3 TRBV5-1 CASSLGGSPDTQYF
TRBJ1-5 TRBV20-1 CSARDGSGGKPQHF
TRBJ2-1 TRBV25-1 CASSRPPRYNEQFF